Following are 23 T cell receptor beta chains from one sample sequenced in a study of shared T cell receptors in the human thymus. Only in-frame clones appear in the TCRdb table, and some are missing; sequencing was by immunoSEQ multiplex PCR. The sample records some 400,000 clones, approximately 95% being singletons. The sample taken for sequencing was thymocytes. These receptors all come from a human donor.

The V and J genes are TRBV11-2 and TRBJ2-5; the D gene is possibly TRBD2 (5 bases). Trimming took off 5 bases at V and 3 bases at J, with 13 bases between the two ends. The CDR3 sequence is 14 residues long. Per germline, CDR1 SGHAT and CDR2 FQNNGV. The CDR3: CASSGPLGEETQYF. CDR3 DNA sequence: TGTGCCAGCAGCGGTCCCCTGGGAGAAGAGACCCAGTACTTC.

The chain joins TRBV13 to TRBJ2-1, with D perhaps matching TRBD1 or TRBD2 (7 bases each). Germline CDR1 and CDR2: PRHDT and FYEKMQ (reference sequence). This CDR3 has 22 residues. V gave up 5 bases and J gave up 2 bases, with 34 bases separating them. The CDR3 spells CASSPGVDRTGLVGGPYNEQFF. The CDR3 DNA reads TGTGCCAGCAGCCCGGGGGTAGATAGGACAGGTTTAGTGGGAGGGCCCTACAATGAGCAGTTCTTC. Using reference TRBV13 and TRBJ2-1 for the parts outside the CDR3, the full variable domain is AAGVIQSPRHLIKEKRETATLKCYPIPRHDTVYWYQQGPGQDPQFLISFYEKMQSDKGSIPDRFSAQQFSDYHSELNMSSLELGDSALYFCASSPGVDRTGLVGGPYNEQFFGPGTRLTVL.

The chain links TRBV5-6 to TRBJ1-4; possible D gene TRBD1, 6 bases. CDR3 length: 13 residues. The ends were cut back, 3 bases at V and 8 bases at J, with 11 bases in the middle. The V gene's germline CDR1 is SGHDT and CDR2 YYEEEE. The CDR3 reads CASSYSRGEKLFF. CDR3 nucleotide sequence: TGTGCCAGCAGCTATTCTAGGGGGGAAAAACTGTTTTTT.

This chain joins TRBV5-1 and TRBJ2-3; 12 nucleotides match TRBD2. Trimming removed 0 bases from V and 5 bases from J; junction bases left unmatched: 7. Germline values: CDR1 SGHRS, CDR2 YFSETQ. The CDR3 is made up of 17 amino acids. CDR3 nucleotide sequence: TGCGCCAGCAGCTTGGAAGCTAGCGGGAGGGGCGGAGATACGCAGTATTTT. Its translation is CASSLEASGRGGDTQYF.

This chain joins TRBV6-1 and TRBJ1-1; D perhaps matches TRBD1 (5 bases). Deletions cut 3 bases from V and 5 bases from J, with 10 bases between. The CDR3 runs 13 residues. CDR1 and CDR2 (germline): MNHNS, SASEGT. DNA for the CDR3: TGTGCCAGCAGTGACACCCAGGGTACTGAAGCTTTCTTT. Amino acids: CASSDTQGTEAFF.

The chain uses TRBV19 and TRBJ2-3; 9 bases line up with TRBD2. V was clipped by 3 bases and J by 0 bases; unmatched bases: 7. The CDR3 is made up of 17 amino acids. The V gene's germline CDR1 is LNHDA and CDR2 SQIVND (reference sequence). The CDR3 here is CASSMLRGGTSTDTQYF. The CDR3 DNA reads as TGTGCCAGTAGTATGTTGCGGGGGGGGACTAGCACAGATACGCAGTATTTT.

The V gene is TRBV14, the J gene TRBJ2-3, with D unresolved. With 0 bases removed from V and 0 bases from J, the gap between germline ends came to 7 bases. This CDR3 is 15 amino acids long. CDR1 and CDR2 from the germline V gene are SGHDN and FVKESK. The CDR3 coding sequence is TGTGCCAGCAGCCAAGAACGGGTTAGCACAGATACGCAGTATTTT. Translated: CASSQERVSTDTQYF.

The J gene is TRBJ2-1, the V gene TRBV10-3; 7 bases map to TRBD1. Germline CDR1 ENHRY, CDR2 SYGVKD. Germline trimming cut 7 bases from V and 7 bases from J; bases unmatched to any gene: 7. This CDR3 contains 13 residues. CDR3: CAIKGQEGNEQFF. The CDR3 nucleotides read TGTGCCATCAAAGGACAGGAAGGGAATGAGCAGTTCTTC.

The chain carries TRBV5-6 and TRBJ2-4, with TRBD1 matching over 8 bases. The V gene end was trimmed by 1 base and the J gene end by 7 bases; junction bases not matched to a gene: 7. In germline, CDR1 is SGHDT, CDR2 YYEEEE. CDR3 length equals 15 residues. The CDR3 DNA is TGTGCCAGCAGCTTGAGGTCAGGGGGCATTAACATTCAGTACTTC. Translation gives CASSLRSGGINIQYF.

The J gene is TRBJ2-2, the V gene TRBV19; TRBD2 aligns across 10 bases. The CDR3 runs to 17 residues. Trimming removed 3 bases from V and 6 bases from J; junction bases left unmatched: 10. Germline V gene sequence: CDR1 LNHDA, CDR2 SQIVND (reference sequence). CDR3 bases: TGTGCCAGTAGTATCACGCTAGCGGGAGTAGGTCCCGGGGAGCTGTTTTTT. Translated: CASSITLAGVGPGELFF.

CDR3 bases: TGCGCCAGCAGCCAAGACCCCGAAGGTAGCGGGAGGGGCTACTACAATGAGCAGTTCTTC. This gives the protein CASSQDPEGSGRGYYNEQFF. V and J are TRBV4-3 and TRBJ2-1, with 11 bases lining up with TRBD2. CDR1 LGHNA and CDR2 YSLEER come from the germline V gene. V trimming: 0 bases; J trimming: 3 bases; junction bases outside the gene matches: 13. This CDR3 spans 20 amino acids.

This chain joins TRBV7-9 and TRBJ2-3; 7 bases agree with TRBD1. Looked up from germline, CDR1 is SEHNR and CDR2 is FQNEAQ (reference sequence). The length of the CDR3 is 16 residues. With V trimmed by 3 bases and J by 3 bases, 9 bases remained unmatched. CDR3 DNA: TGTGCCAGCAGCTTTAATACAGGGGTTAGGACAGATACGCAGTATTTT. Protein sequence: CASSFNTGVRTDTQYF.

V usage is TRBV4-1 and J usage is TRBJ2-7, with 10 bases fitting TRBD2. The V and J ends lost 10 bases and 4 bases, in that order; junction bases with no gene match: 13. In germline, CDR1 is MGHRA, CDR2 YSYEKL. The CDR3 has 15 amino acids. The CDR3 DNA sequence: TGCGCCACCTCCCCCGGGACTAGCGCAATGTACGAGCAGTACTTC. This sequence encodes CATSPGTSAMYEQYF.

The rearrangement links TRBV13 to TRBJ1-2, with D possibly TRBD1 on 6 matching bases. V lost 7 bases, J lost 7 bases, and 13 bases lay in between. The CDR3 has 12 residues. From germline, CDR1 is PRHDT and CDR2 FYEKMQ (reference sequence). The CDR3 DNA follows: TGTGCCAGCACCGGGGGGCCCCTTGGCTACACCTTC. Translated, it gives CASTGGPLGYTF.

This sequence joins TRBV11-2 and TRBJ2-5; D not certain. The CDR3 loop spans 15 amino acids. Germline values: CDR1 SGHAT, CDR2 FQNNGV. Trimming pared 0 bases from V and 2 bases from J, leaving 10 bases between. The DNA for the CDR3 is TGTGCCAGCAGCTTAGATGGACGATCACAAGAGACCCAGTACTTC. Its translation is CASSLDGRSQETQYF.

The chain has TRBV2 and TRBJ2-1; 9 nucleotides line up with TRBD2. There are 15 residues in the CDR3. The V and J ends lost 8 bases and 9 bases, in that order; junction bases with no gene match: 14. Germline CDR1 and CDR2: SNHLY and FYNNEI. CDR3 DNA sequence: TGTGCCAGCGAATGGCGGGAGGGCCATCACGGTGAGCAGTTCTTC. This codes for CASEWREGHHGEQFF.

The V and J genes are TRBV5-1 and TRBJ1-1; 7 nucleotides line up with TRBD1. The CDR3 has 14 residues. In germline, CDR1 is SGHRS, CDR2 YFSETQ. The junction had 3 bases not matched to a gene; V was cut back by 3 bases and J by 1 base. CDR3 sequence (DNA): TGCGCCAGCAGCTCGGGACAGAAGAACACTGAAGCTTTCTTT. Protein product: CASSSGQKNTEAFF.

This chain uses TRBV5-8 with TRBJ1-2; weak D call: TRBD1 (5 bases). Germline V gene data show CDR1 as SGHTS and CDR2 as YDEGEE. Trimming took off 4 bases at V and 3 bases at J, with 22 bases between the two ends. The CDR3 runs 17 residues. As DNA, the CDR3 is TGTGCCAGCAGCGCATGGACGAGGGCCGGGGGGTACTATGGCTACACCTTC. Translation gives CASSAWTRAGGYYGYTF.

The rearrangement links TRBV7-9 to TRBJ2-7; 7 bases map to TRBD2. The length of the CDR3 is 18 residues. After removal of 2 bases from V and 0 bases from J, the junction contained 13 bases not matched to a gene. CDR1 and CDR2 from the germline V gene are SEHNR and FQNEAQ (reference sequence). The CDR3 bases are TGTGCCAGCAGCTTACCCCTTCGCAGGGCGGGAGACTCCTACGAGCAGTACTTC. Translation: CASSLPLRRAGDSYEQYF.

V usage is TRBV7-8 and J usage is TRBJ2-5, with 9 bases identical to TRBD2. The CDR3 extends over 15 amino acids. Germline V CDR1 and CDR2: SGHVS, FQNEAQ. V lost 2 bases, J lost 2 bases, and 3 bases stayed unmatched. This CDR3 is CASSLLAGQQETQYF. CDR3 DNA: TGTGCCAGCAGCTTACTAGCGGGACAACAAGAGACCCAGTACTTC.

This chain links TRBV4-2 with TRBJ2-1, with 8 bases fitting TRBD1. The junction had 22 bases not matched to a gene; V was cut back by 1 base and J by 8 bases. This CDR3 is 20 amino acids long. Germline values: CDR1 LGHNA, CDR2 YNFKEQ. In nucleotides, the CDR3 is TGTGCCAGCAGCCAAGTGGGACAGGATCGGGCGGGACGATCTCGATATGAGCAGTTCTTC. Amino acid sequence: CASSQVGQDRAGRSRYEQFF.

The CDR3 DNA is TGCGCCAGCAGCATAGGGACGGTAGCGGGAGAGGGCATTCAGTACTTC. It codes for CASSIGTVAGEGIQYF. The rearrangement joins TRBV5-1 to TRBJ2-4; TRBD2 matches at 9 bases. Losses at the gene ends were 4 bases for V and 9 bases for J; bases not matched to a gene: 14. The CDR3 is 16 amino acids. Germline loops: CDR1 SGHRS, CDR2 YFSETQ.

The V gene is TRBV21-1, the J gene TRBJ2-7; TRBD2, the table's D call, was not compared with the DNA. TRBV21-1 is an annotated pseudogene. The CDR3 contains 14 residues. Here the CDR3 DNA reads TGTGCCACTGAAACTAGCGGGATTACCTACGAGCAGTACTTC. It is translated as CATETSGITYEQYF.